These T cell receptor beta chains were read from a single sample in a study of identifying expanded T cells in peripheral blood. Here immunoSEQ multiplex PCR was the method, and the copy in TCRdb shows in-frame clones only, minus some. This sample yields around 130,000 clones, of which approximately 86% are seen a single time; 7.5% to 9% belongs to the top ten. The material sequenced was blood. All receptors derive from a person aged 18 to 75 in good health. The CDR3 runs from the conserved cysteine through the conserved F or W. Fields, in order: clone size, D gene, V gene, J gene, CDR3 DNA, CDR3 protein. D genes are given only for firm matches. Some rows mark clone size as missing; the rest say once, few, many or name a class of expanded clone.

abundance: .
d_gene: .
v_gene: TRBV30
j_gene: TRBJ2-7
CDR3nt: TGTGCCTGGAGTGTTGCTAGCAGCTCCTACGAGCAGTACTTC
CDR3aa: CAWSVASSSYEQYF

abundance: few
d_gene: .
v_gene: TRBV7-3
j_gene: TRBJ1-2
CDR3nt: TGTGCCAGCAGCTCCCAGGGTCGGGGCTACACCTTC
CDR3aa: CASSSQGRGYTF

abundance: .
d_gene: TRBD1
v_gene: TRBV30
j_gene: TRBJ1-5
CDR3nt: TGTGCCTGGAGTGTACAGGGGAATCAGCCCCAGCATTTT
CDR3aa: CAWSVQGNQPQHF

abundance: .
d_gene: .
v_gene: TRBV11-2
j_gene: TRBJ2-3
CDR3nt: TGTGCCAGCAGCTACCGGACAGGCACAGATACGCAGTATTTT
CDR3aa: CASSYRTGTDTQYF

abundance: .
d_gene: .
v_gene: TRBV7-8
j_gene: TRBJ2-2
CDR3nt: TGTGCCAGCAGCTTAAATGTGTACAGGGAGAACACCGGGGAGCTGTTTTTT
CDR3aa: CASSLNVYRENTGELFF

abundance: .
d_gene: TRBD2
v_gene: TRBV5-1
j_gene: TRBJ2-3
CDR3nt: TGCGCCAGCAGCTTGGTGGTCGGGGGGGAAGCAGATACGCAGTATTTT
CDR3aa: CASSLVVGGEADTQYF

abundance: .
d_gene: .
v_gene: TRBV6-1
j_gene: TRBJ2-5
CDR3nt: TGTGCCGGAGGACCTGGACAGCTGATAGAGACCCAGTACTTC
CDR3aa: CAGGPGQLIETQYF

abundance: .
d_gene: .
v_gene: TRBV4-1
j_gene: TRBJ1-3
CDR3nt: TGCGCCAGCAGCCACCAGACGGGGCCCTCTGGAAACACCATATATTTT
CDR3aa: CASSHQTGPSGNTIYF

abundance: .
d_gene: .
v_gene: TRBV5-6
j_gene: TRBJ2-5
CDR3nt: TGTGCCAGCAGACAACAGGGTGGAGAGACCCAGTACTTC
CDR3aa: CASRQQGGETQYF

abundance: .
d_gene: TRBD1
v_gene: TRBV6-1
j_gene: TRBJ2-7
CDR3nt: TGTGCCACCAACAAACCGGGACAGGGATACGAGCAGTACTTC
CDR3aa: CATNKPGQGYEQYF

abundance: once
d_gene: .
v_gene: TRBV9
j_gene: TRBJ1-4
CDR3nt: TGTGCCAGCAGCGTAGAAGGAGTGCAGGGGTTAGGGGATGAAAAACTGTTTTTT
CDR3aa: CASSVEGVQGLGDEKLFF

abundance: .
d_gene: TRBD2
v_gene: TRBV5-6
j_gene: TRBJ2-1
CDR3nt: TGTGCCAGCAGCCCTTTAGCGGGAGTCGGGAATGAGCAGTTCTTC
CDR3aa: CASSPLAGVGNEQFF